In this sample, the clone carrying this TCR beta chain is medium-sized (0.01 to 0.1%). The table came from immunoSEQ multiplex PCR; TCRdb's copy has only in-frame clones and leaves some out. The repertoire holds 100,000 to 150,000 clones, more than 85% seen once, with around 3% in the top ten. This record comes from a study of T cell responses to AZD1222 COVID-19 vaccine. With 1 base clipped from V and 2 bases from J, the junction kept 1 base outside the gene matches. This CDR3 region has 15 residues. Germline V gives CDR1 SGHVS, CDR2 FNYEAQ. The TCR comes from an adult who received the AZD1222 COVID-19 vaccine. Sample: peripheral blood, taken 28 days after the second AZD1222 dose. The rearrangement links TRBV7-6 to TRBJ2-1; 8 bases map to TRBD2. The CDR3 region is CASSLEAGAYNEQFF. CDR3 coding DNA: TGTGCCAGCAGCTTAGAAGCGGGGGCCTACAATGAGCAGTTCTTC.